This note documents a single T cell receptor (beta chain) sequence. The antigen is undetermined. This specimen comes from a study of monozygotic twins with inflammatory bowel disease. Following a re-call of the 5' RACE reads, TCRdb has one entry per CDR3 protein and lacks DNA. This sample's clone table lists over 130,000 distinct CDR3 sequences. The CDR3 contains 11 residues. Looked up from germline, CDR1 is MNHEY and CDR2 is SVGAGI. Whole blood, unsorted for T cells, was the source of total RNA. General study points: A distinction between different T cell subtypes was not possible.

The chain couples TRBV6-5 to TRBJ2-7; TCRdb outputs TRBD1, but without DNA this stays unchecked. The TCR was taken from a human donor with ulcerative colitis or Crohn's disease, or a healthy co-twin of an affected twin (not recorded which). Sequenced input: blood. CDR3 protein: CASSSTGGQYF.